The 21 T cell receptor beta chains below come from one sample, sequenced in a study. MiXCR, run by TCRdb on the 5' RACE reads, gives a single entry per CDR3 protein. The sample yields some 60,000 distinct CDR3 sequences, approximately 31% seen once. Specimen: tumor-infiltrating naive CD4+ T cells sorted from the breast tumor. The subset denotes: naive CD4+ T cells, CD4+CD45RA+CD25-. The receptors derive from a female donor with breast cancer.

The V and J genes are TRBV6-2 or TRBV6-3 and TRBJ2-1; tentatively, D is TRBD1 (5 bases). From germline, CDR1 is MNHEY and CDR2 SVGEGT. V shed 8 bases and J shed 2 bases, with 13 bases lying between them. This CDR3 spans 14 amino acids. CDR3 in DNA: TGTGCCAGCTCTAAGGGGCGTACCTACAATGAGCAGTTCTTC. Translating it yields CASSKGRTYNEQFF.

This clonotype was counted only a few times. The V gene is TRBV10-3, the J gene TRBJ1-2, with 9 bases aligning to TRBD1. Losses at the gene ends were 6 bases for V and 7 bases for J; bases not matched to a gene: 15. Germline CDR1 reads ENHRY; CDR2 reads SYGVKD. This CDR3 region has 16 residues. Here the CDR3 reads CAIRQTGGISESGYTF. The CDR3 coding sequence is TGTGCCATCAGACAGACAGGGGGTATTTCAGAAAGTGGCTACACCTTC.

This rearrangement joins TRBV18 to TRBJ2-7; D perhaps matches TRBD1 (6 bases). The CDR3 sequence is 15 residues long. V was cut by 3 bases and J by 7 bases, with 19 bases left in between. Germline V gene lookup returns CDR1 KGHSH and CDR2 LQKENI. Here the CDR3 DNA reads TGTGCCAGCTCACCTTTGTTACAGGGTTCGGGAGAGCAGTACTTC. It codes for CASSPLLQGSGEQYF. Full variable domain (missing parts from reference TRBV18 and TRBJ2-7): NAGVMQNPRHLVRRRGQEARLRCSPMKGHSHVYWYRQLPEEGLKFMVYLQKENIIDESGMPKERFSAEFPKEGPSILRIQQVVRGDSAAYFCASSPLLQGSGEQYFGPGTRLTVT.

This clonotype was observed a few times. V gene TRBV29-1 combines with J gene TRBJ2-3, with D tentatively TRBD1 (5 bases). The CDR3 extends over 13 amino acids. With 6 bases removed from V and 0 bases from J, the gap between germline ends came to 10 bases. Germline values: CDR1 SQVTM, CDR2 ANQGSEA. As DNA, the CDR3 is TGCAGCGTCGACAGTCATAGCACAGATACGCAGTATTTT. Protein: CSVDSHSTDTQYF.

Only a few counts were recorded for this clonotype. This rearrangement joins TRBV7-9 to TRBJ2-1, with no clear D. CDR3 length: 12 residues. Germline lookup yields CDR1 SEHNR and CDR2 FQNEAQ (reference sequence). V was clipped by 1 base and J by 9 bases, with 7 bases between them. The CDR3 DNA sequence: TGTGCCAGCAGCTTAGGCAGCGCTGAGCAGTTCTTC. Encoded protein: CASSLGSAEQFF.

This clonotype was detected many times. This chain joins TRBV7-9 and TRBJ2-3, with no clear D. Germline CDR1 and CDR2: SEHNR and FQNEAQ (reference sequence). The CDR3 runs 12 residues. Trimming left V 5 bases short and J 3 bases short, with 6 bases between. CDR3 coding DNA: TGTGCCAGCAGCCCCGAAACAGATACGCAGTATTTT. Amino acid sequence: CASSPETDTQYF.

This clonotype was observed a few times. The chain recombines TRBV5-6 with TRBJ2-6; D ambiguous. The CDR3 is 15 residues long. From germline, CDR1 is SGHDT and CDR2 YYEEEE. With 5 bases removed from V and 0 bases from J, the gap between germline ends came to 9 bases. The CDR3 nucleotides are TGTGCCAGCAGGGGCACCGGCTCTGGGGCCAACGTCCTGACTTTC. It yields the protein CASRGTGSGANVLTF. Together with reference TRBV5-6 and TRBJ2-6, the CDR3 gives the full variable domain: DAGVTQSPTHLIKTRGQQVTLRCSPKSGHDTVSWYQQALGQGPQFIFQYYEEEERQRGNFPDRFSGHQFPNYSSELNVNALLLGDSALYLCASRGTGSGANVLTFGAGSRLTVL.

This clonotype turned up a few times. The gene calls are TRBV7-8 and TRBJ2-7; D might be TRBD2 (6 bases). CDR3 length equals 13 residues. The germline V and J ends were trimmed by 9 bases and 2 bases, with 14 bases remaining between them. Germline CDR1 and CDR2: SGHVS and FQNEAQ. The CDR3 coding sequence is TGTGCCAGTAAGCGGCGGGGAACCTACGAGCAGTACTTC. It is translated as CASKRRGTYEQYF. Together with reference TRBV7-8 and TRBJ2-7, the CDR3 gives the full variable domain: GAGVSQSPRYKVAKRGQDVALRCDPISGHVSLFWYQQALGQGPEFLTYFQNEAQLDKSGLPSDRFFAERPEGSVSTLKIQRTQQEDSAVYLCASKRRGTYEQYFGPGTRLTVT.

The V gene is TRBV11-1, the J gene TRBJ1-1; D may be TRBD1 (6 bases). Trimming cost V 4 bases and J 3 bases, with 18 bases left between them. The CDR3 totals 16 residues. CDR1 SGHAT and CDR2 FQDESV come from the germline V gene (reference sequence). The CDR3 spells CASSSARGWGDTEAFF. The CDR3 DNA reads TGTGCCAGCAGCTCTGCCAGGGGCTGGGGAGACACTGAAGCTTTCTTT.

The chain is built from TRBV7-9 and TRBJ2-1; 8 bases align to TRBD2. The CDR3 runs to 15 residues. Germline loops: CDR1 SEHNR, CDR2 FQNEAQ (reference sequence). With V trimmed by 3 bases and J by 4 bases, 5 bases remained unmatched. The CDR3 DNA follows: TGTGCCAGCAGCTTTCGCGCGGGGGGATACAATGAGCAGTTCTTC. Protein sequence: CASSFRAGGYNEQFF.

CDR3 DNA sequence: TGTGCCAGCACCACTCAGTGGGGGGCGTGGGAGACCCAGTACTTC. Translation: CASTTQWGAWETQYF. The chain has TRBV28 and TRBJ2-5; D possibly uses TRBD1 or TRBD2 (6 bases each). Germline lookup yields CDR1 MDHEN and CDR2 SYDVKM. The CDR3 spans 15 residues. Trimming left V 7 bases short and J 5 bases short, with 20 bases between.

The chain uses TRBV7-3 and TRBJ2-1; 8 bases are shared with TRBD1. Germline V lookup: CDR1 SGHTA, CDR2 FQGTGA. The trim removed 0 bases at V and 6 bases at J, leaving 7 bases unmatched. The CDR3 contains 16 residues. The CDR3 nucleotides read TGTGCCAGCAGCTTAACGAGTACAGGGGGATTCAATGAGCAGTTCTTC. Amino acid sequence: CASSLTSTGGFNEQFF.

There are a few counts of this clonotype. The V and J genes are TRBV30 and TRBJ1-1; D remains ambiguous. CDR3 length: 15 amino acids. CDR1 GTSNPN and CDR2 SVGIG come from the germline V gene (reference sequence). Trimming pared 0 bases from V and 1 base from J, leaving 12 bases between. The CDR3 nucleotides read TGTGCCTGGAGTGTACTTTGGGCCGAGAACACTGAAGCTTTCTTT. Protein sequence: CAWSVLWAENTEAFF.

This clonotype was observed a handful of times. The CDR3 nucleotides read TGTGCCAGCAGCCGTCGGGACCCTGAAGCTTTCTTT. Translating gives CASSRRDPEAFF. The chain links TRBV7-3 to TRBJ1-1; D is possibly TRBD1 (5 bases). CDR3 length equals 12 residues. Trimming removed 5 bases at V and 6 bases at J, with 10 bases between. Germline CDR1 SGHTA, CDR2 FQGTGA.

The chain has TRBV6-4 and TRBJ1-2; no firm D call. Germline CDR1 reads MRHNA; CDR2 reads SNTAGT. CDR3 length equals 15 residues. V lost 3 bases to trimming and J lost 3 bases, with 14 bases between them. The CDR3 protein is CASSDRPKVDYGYTF. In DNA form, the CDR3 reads TGTGCCAGCAGTGATAGGCCAAAGGTCGACTATGGCTACACCTTC.

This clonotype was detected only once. Here the CDR3 DNA reads TGCAGCGTTGAAACGGGACAGGGAAGTAACGAGCAGTACTTC. Residues: CSVETGQGSNEQYF. The chain has TRBV29-1 and TRBJ2-7, with 9 bases lining up with TRBD1. This CDR3 has 14 residues. V lost 2 bases, J lost 5 bases, and 7 bases stayed unmatched. Germline loops: CDR1 SQVTM, CDR2 ANQGSEA.

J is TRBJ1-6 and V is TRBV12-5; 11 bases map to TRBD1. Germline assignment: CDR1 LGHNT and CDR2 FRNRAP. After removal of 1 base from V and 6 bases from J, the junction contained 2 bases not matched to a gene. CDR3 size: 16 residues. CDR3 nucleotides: TGTGCTAGTGGTTTGGACGGGACAGGGGGTAATTCACCCCTCCACTTT. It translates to CASGLDGTGGNSPLHF.

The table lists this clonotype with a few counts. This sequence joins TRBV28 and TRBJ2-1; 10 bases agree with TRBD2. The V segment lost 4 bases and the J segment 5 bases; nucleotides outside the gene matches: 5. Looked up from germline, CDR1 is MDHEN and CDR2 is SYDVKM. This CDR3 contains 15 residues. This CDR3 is CASSSPSGSDNEQFF. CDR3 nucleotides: TGTGCCAGCAGTTCTCCTAGCGGGAGCGACAATGAGCAGTTCTTC.

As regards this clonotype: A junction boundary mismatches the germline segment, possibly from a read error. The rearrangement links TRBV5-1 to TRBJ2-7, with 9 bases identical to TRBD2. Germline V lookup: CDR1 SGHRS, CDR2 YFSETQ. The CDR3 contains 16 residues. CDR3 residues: CASGLGGGTSIHEQYF. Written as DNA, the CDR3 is TGCGCCAGCGGCTTGGGAGGCGGGACTAGCATCCACGAGCAGTACTTC.

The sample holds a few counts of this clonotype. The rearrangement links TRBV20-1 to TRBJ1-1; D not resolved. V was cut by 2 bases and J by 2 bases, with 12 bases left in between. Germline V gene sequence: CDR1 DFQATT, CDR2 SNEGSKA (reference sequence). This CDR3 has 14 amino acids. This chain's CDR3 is CSARFRRLNTEAFF. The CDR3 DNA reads TGCAGTGCTAGATTTCGCAGGCTAAACACTGAAGCTTTCTTT.

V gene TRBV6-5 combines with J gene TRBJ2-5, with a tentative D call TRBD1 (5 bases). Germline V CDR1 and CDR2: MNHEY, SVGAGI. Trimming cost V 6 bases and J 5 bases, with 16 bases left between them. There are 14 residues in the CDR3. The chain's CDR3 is CASSNPRAGETQYF. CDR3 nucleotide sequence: TGTGCCAGCAGCAATCCCAGGGCAGGGGAGACCCAGTACTTC.